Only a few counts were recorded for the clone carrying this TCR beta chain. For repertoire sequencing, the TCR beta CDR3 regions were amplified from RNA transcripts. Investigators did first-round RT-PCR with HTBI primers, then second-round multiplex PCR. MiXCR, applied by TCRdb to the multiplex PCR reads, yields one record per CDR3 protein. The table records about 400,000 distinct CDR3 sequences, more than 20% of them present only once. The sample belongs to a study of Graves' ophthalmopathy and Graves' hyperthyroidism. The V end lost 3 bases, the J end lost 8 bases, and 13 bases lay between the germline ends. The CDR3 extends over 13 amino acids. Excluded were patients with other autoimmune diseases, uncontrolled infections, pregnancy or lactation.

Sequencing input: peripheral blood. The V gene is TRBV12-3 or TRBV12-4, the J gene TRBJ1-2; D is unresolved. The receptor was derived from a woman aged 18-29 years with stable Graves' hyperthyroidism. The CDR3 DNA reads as TGTGCCAGCAGTTTCGGGCCTCTCGAAGGCTACACCTTC. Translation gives CASSFGPLEGYTF.